The clone carrying this T cell receptor (beta chain) appeared a few times. Its antigen is not identified. Reverse transcribing all isolated RNA meant expressed TCRB transcripts were sequenced. Only in-frame clones appear in the TCRdb table, and some are missing; sequencing was by immunoSEQ multiplex PCR. The table lists roughly 230,000 clones, over 9.5% of them singletons, with just under 0.035% in the top ten. CD4+ naive, central memory, regulatory and stem cell-like memory subsets were isolated by sorting on CD45RO/CCR7/CD25/CD127/CD95/CD27. The CDR3 loop spans 13 amino acids. The germline gives CDR1 SGHVS, CDR2 FNYEAQ. The V end was cut by 5 bases, the J end by 4 bases, with 11 bases between. The data originate from a study of beta chain features in type 1 diabetes. At the level of the study: On cell yields, gender and age, patients and healthy donors were similar.

Findings and limits, study-wide: More deletions and fewer insertions at VDJ junctions were seen in type 1 diabetes patients. Patients and controls would be equally affected if PCR favored shorter templates.

This chain links TRBV7-6 with TRBJ2-5; TRBD1 is a possible D gene (6 bases). What was sequenced was naive CD4+ T cells from blood. The receptor was derived from a young woman in good health. CDR3 nucleotides: TGTGCCAGCAGCGTAACAGGGTTAGAGACCCAGTACTTC. This translates into CASSVTGLETQYF.